This TCR beta chain derives from a study of shared clonotypes between healthy human individuals. Looking at the study overall: A couple of women and three men aged 18 to 49 made up the donors. Notes on the study in general: Clonotype sharing among the donors was expected to vary with sequencing depth. A reduction in generation probabilities was seen for non-shared clonotypes relative to those shared by all four donors.

The naive CD8 population came from CD45RO-negative cells selected for CCR7, without terminally differentiated effector memory CD45RA+ cells. Germline V gives CDR1 MGHRA, CDR2 YSYEKL. The CDR3 has 16 residues. The junction had 4 bases not matched to a gene; V was cut back by 1 base and J by 2 bases. Comment on this clone: The target antigen is unknown.

Sequencing was performed with immunoSEQ multiplex PCR; in TCRdb, only in-frame clones are kept and a portion is missing. The sample lists about 2.1 million clones, just under 95% occurring once. This clonotype originated in a young man in good health. Some clones in this sample may be carry-over from other donors' samples. V is TRBV4-1 and J is TRBJ2-3; TRBD2 aligns across 9 bases. Sequencing was performed on naive CD8+ T cells from PBMCs. In DNA, the CDR3 is TGCGCCAGCAGCCAAGTCCCTAGCGGGGCCACAGATACGCAGTATTTT. This codes for CASSQVPSGATDTQYF.